These 30 T cell receptor beta chains originate from one sample sequenced in a study of T cell repertoires in cytomegalovirus infection. MiXCR was run by TCRdb on the reads, yielding one entry per CDR3 protein. Here the sample spans just under 550,000 distinct CDR3 sequences, about 30% being singletons. The specimen was PBMCs. The receptors shown here come from a human donor in good health (CMV status not recorded). Some clones in this sample may be carry-over from other donors' samples.

This sequence joins TRBV13 and TRBJ1-1; TRBD1 might be the D (6 bases). V lost 6 bases and J lost 4, with 15 bases in between. This CDR3 has 14 residues. Germline V gene sequence: CDR1 PRHDT, CDR2 FYEKMQ (reference sequence). The CDR3 spells CASSLEGGGTEAFF. In DNA, the CDR3 is TGTGCCAGCAGTCTCGAGGGGGGCGGCACTGAAGCTTTCTTT.

J is TRBJ1-6 and V is TRBV9, with TRBD1 matching over 7 bases. V lost 5 bases to trimming and J lost 9 bases; unmatched junction nucleotides: 5. The CDR3 totals 13 residues. Germline CDR1 is SGDLS and CDR2 is YYNGEE. CDR3 loop: CASSRGGVSPLHF. CDR3 nucleotides: TGTGCCAGCAGTCGAGGGGGCGTTTCACCCCTCCACTTT.

This rearrangement joins TRBV28 to TRBJ2-7, with D perhaps TRBD1 or TRBD2 (5 bases each). Trimming cost V 5 bases and J 2 bases, with 13 bases left between them. CDR1 is MDHEN and CDR2 is SYDVKM in the germline V gene. This CDR3 is 14 amino acids long. The CDR3 protein is CASSGGDGTYEQYF. DNA of the CDR3: TGTGCCAGCAGTGGGGGAGATGGAACCTACGAGCAGTACTTC. Using reference TRBV28 and TRBJ2-7 for the parts outside the CDR3, the full variable domain is DVKVTQSSRYLVKRTGEKVFLECVQDMDHENMFWYRQDPGLGLRLIYFSYDVKMKEKGDIPEGYSVSREKKERFSLILESASTNQTSMYLCASSGGDGTYEQYFGPGTRLTVT.

The rearrangement uses TRBV7-6 and TRBJ1-1, with D possibly being TRBD1 (5 bases). CDR1 and CDR2 (germline): SGHVS, FNYEAQ. The CDR3 is made up of 16 amino acids. Between the trimmed V and J ends, which lost 0 bases and 6 bases, there was a span of 17 bases. CDR3 nucleotides: TGTGCCAGCAGCTTAGCGCTTGGGGGGTTTAATTCTGAAGCTTTCTTT. Translation gives CASSLALGGFNSEAFF.

The rearrangement joins TRBV28 to TRBJ1-2; D is unresolved. Trimming shortened V by 7 bases and J by 6 bases, and 18 bases separated the two germline ends. Looked up from germline, CDR1 is MDHEN and CDR2 is SYDVKM. The CDR3 is made up of 14 amino acids. CDR3 nucleotides: TGTGCCAGCAATACAGCTTCGATCTATAATGGCTACACCTTC. Translated: CASNTASIYNGYTF.

The chain combines TRBV5-4 with TRBJ1-2; a weak D match, TRBD1 (6 bases). The CDR3 sequence is 13 residues long. With 4 bases removed from V and 4 bases from J, the gap between germline ends came to 11 bases. Germline lookup yields CDR1 SGHNT and CDR2 YYREEE (reference sequence). In nucleotides, the CDR3 is TGTGCCAGCAGCGCGGACAGCCTCTATGGCTACACCTTC. Translating it yields CASSADSLYGYTF.

The chain couples TRBV4-1 to TRBJ2-7; D is possibly TRBD1 or TRBD2 (6 bases each). The CDR3 length is 15 residues. Trimming stripped 6 bases from V and 4 bases from J, with 19 bases between. CDR1 and CDR2 (germline): MGHRA, YSYEKL. CDR3 amino acids: CASSRLWGAVYEQYV. CDR3 DNA sequence: TGCGCCAGCAGTCGACTCTGGGGGGCGGTATACGAGCAGTACGTC.

The rearrangement links TRBV6-8 to TRBJ2-7, with 7 bases aligning to TRBD1. This CDR3 region has 14 residues. V lost 6 bases to trimming and J lost 0 bases; unmatched junction nucleotides: 5. Germline-derived CDR1 and CDR2 are MNHGY and SAAAGT. The CDR3 region has the DNA TGTGCCAGCAGACAGGACAGGAGCTCCTACGAGCAGTACGTC. Residues: CASRQDRSSYEQYV.

The rearrangement links TRBV5-4 to TRBJ1-5, with D possibly TRBD1 on 5 matching bases. CDR1 is SGHNT and CDR2 is YYREEE in the germline V gene (reference sequence). This CDR3 has 13 amino acids. Trimming shortened V by 3 bases and J by 3 bases, and 7 bases separated the two germline ends. CDR3 sequence (DNA): TGTGCCAGCAGCTCGGGGACCAATCAGCCCCAGCATTTT. It yields the protein CASSSGTNQPQHF.

V and J are TRBV15 and TRBJ1-5, with D unresolved. Germline V gene sequence: CDR1 LNHNV, CDR2 YYDKDF (reference sequence). The CDR3 sequence is 15 residues long. V gave up 0 bases and J gave up 0 bases, with 6 bases separating them. The CDR3 bases are TGTGCCACCAGCAGAGATCTAGGTAGCAATCAGCCCCAGCATTTT. Its protein product is CATSRDLGSNQPQHF.

This clonotype has just a few counts. The chain uses TRBV7-9 and TRBJ2-1; TRBD2 matches 11 bases. The V segment lost 5 bases and the J segment 6 bases; nucleotides outside the gene matches: 6. In germline, CDR1 is SEHNR, CDR2 FQNEAQ (reference sequence). There are 15 residues in the CDR3. In DNA form, the CDR3 reads TGTGCCAGCAGCCCGGGACTAGCGGCCATCAATGAGCAGTTCTTC. This codes for CASSPGLAAINEQFF.

V usage is TRBV7-9 and J usage is TRBJ1-6; unclear D gene. Germline values: CDR1 SEHNR, CDR2 FQNEAQ (reference sequence). This CDR3 is built from 13 residues. The V end was cut by 3 bases, the J end by 8 bases, with 8 bases between. This CDR3 is CASSLTVDSPLHF. The CDR3 DNA reads as TGTGCCAGCAGCTTGACCGTAGATTCACCCCTCCACTTT.

About this clonotype: This may stem from a read error, because a much larger clone lies one nucleotide away. V gene TRBV11-2 combines with J gene TRBJ2-7; 10 bases map to TRBD2. CDR3 length: 16 amino acids. Germline CDR1 and CDR2: SGHAT and FQNNGV. The CDR3 region is CASSLMASGRLGEQCV. The DNA for the CDR3 is TGTGCCAGCAGCTTAATGGCTAGCGGGAGATTAGGAGAGCAGTGCGTC.

At least ten counts were recorded for this clonotype. This chain links TRBV18 with TRBJ2-7, with TRBD1 matching 9 bases. CDR3 length: 15 residues. With 5 bases clipped from V and 0 bases from J, the junction kept 5 bases outside the gene matches. Germline V gene data show CDR1 as KGHSH and CDR2 as LQKENI. CDR3 DNA sequence: TGTGCCAGCTCAGGGACAGGGAAGAGCTCCTACGAGCAGTACTTC. This codes for CASSGTGKSSYEQYF. Complete variable domain (other parts from reference TRBV18 and TRBJ2-7): NAGVMQNPRHLVRRRGQEARLRCSPMKGHSHVYWYRQLPEEGLKFMVYLQKENIIDESGMPKERFSAEFPKEGPSILRIQQVVRGDSAAYFCASSGTGKSSYEQYFGPGTRLTVT.

This clonotype was observed many times. J is TRBJ1-2 and V is TRBV7-2, with D perhaps TRBD1 (6 bases). From germline, CDR1 is SGHTA and CDR2 FQGNSA. V lost 5 bases and J 8 bases, leaving 12 bases between the germline ends. The CDR3 sequence is 12 residues long. The CDR3 loop reads CASSILGQGYTF. In DNA form, the CDR3 reads TGTGCCAGCAGCATCCTTGGACAGGGCTACACCTTC.

This clonotype came up a few times. The chain has TRBV20-1 and TRBJ2-1; maybe TRBD2 (6 bases). Germline V gene lookup returns CDR1 DFQATT and CDR2 SNEGSKA (reference sequence). V gave up 6 bases and J gave up 5 bases, with 17 bases separating them. This CDR3 is built from 14 residues. For the CDR3, the DNA is TGCAGTGCCCCACTTGGAGGGAAGGACAATGAGCAGTTCTTC. Amino acids: CSAPLGGKDNEQFF.

This clonotype was counted at least ten times. The rearrangement joins TRBV12-3 or TRBV12-4 to TRBJ2-3; D unclear. V lost 5 bases to trimming and J lost 5 bases, with 5 bases between them. The CDR3 runs 11 residues. CDR3 sequence: CASSKGDTQYF. Written as DNA, the CDR3 is TGTGCCAGCAGTAAGGGAGATACGCAGTATTTT.

In this sample, this clonotype turned up many times. The chain is built from TRBV7-2 and TRBJ2-7, with 7 bases aligning to TRBD1. V gave up 1 base and J gave up 2 bases; unmatched junction bases: 5. Germline V gene sequence: CDR1 SGHTA, CDR2 FQGNSA. The CDR3 totals 15 residues. The CDR3 DNA reads as TGTGCCAGCAGCTTAGAGGCGACAGGGACCTACGAGCAGTACTTC. Its translation: CASSLEATGTYEQYF.

The chain uses TRBV7-9 and TRBJ2-7; TRBD2 matches at 9 bases. The V gene's germline CDR1 is SEHNR and CDR2 FQNEAQ (reference sequence). The trim removed 5 bases at V and 3 bases at J, leaving 5 bases unmatched. The CDR3 contains 14 residues. The CDR3 protein is CASSPSGNNYEQYF. CDR3 in DNA: TGTGCCAGCAGCCCTAGCGGGAATAACTACGAGCAGTACTTC. Full variable domain (missing parts from reference TRBV7-9 and TRBJ2-7): DTGVSQNPRHKITKRGQNVTFRCDPISEHNRLYWYRQTLGQGPEFLTYFQNEAQLEKSRLLSDRFSAERPKGSFSTLEIQRTEQGDSAMYLCASSPSGNNYEQYFGPGTRLTVT.

The chain is built from TRBV29-1 and TRBJ2-7, with D hard to call. The CDR3 is 18 amino acids. Germline V lookup: CDR1 SQVTM, CDR2 ANQGSEA. V gave up 3 bases and J gave up 3 bases, with 27 bases separating them. In DNA, the CDR3 is TGCAGCGTTGAGGTCCAAAAGCCCAAGGAACTCCCAATCTACGAGCAGTACTTC. It encodes CSVEVQKPKELPIYEQYF.

This chain links TRBV2 with TRBJ2-5; D gene unclear. In germline, CDR1 is SNHLY, CDR2 FYNNEI. Trimming took 1 base from V and 1 from J, leaving 13 bases between them. The CDR3 runs to 16 residues. This CDR3 is CASSEGSFWAQETQYF. In nucleotides, the CDR3 is TGTGCCAGCAGTGAAGGCAGTTTTTGGGCCCAAGAGACCCAGTACTTC.

The rearrangement links TRBV27 to TRBJ2-4, with D perhaps matching TRBD1 (5 bases). This CDR3 contains 14 residues. V was clipped by 6 bases and J by 8 bases, with 17 bases between them. Germline CDR1 is MNHEY and CDR2 is SMNVEV (reference sequence). CDR3 coding DNA: TGTGCCAGCAGCAACTTTTGGGGCAGAGACATTCAGTACTTC. This gives the protein CASSNFWGRDIQYF.

The gene calls are TRBV11-2 and TRBJ2-6; maybe TRBD1 (5 bases). The CDR3 runs 14 residues. The germline V and J ends were trimmed by 4 bases and 2 bases, with 6 bases remaining between them. Germline CDR1 SGHAT, CDR2 FQNNGV. The CDR3 DNA reads TGTGCCAGCAGCTACAGGACTGGGGCCAACGTCCTGACTTTC. Translated: CASSYRTGANVLTF.

The V call is TRBV6-6, the J call TRBJ2-3, with 10 bases lining up with TRBD1. This CDR3 region has 14 residues. Trimming at V came to 6 bases and at J to 4 bases, leaving 4 bases not matched to a gene. In germline, CDR1 is MNHNY, CDR2 SVGAGI (reference sequence). The CDR3 loop is CASRRDRGSDTQYF. CDR3 coding DNA: TGTGCCAGCAGGAGGGACAGGGGTTCAGATACGCAGTATTTT.

Only one count was recorded for this clonotype. This sequence may be a read error, since a much larger clone differs from it by one base. This rearrangement joins TRBV7-8 to TRBJ1-5, with 7 bases identical to TRBD1. Germline V lookup: CDR1 SGHVS, CDR2 FQNEAQ. This CDR3 has 13 amino acids. J lost 9 bases, V lost 6 bases, and 8 bases had no gene match. The CDR3 sequence: CASRGTGDRPQHF. DNA for the CDR3: TGTGCCAGCAGGGGAACAGGGGACCGGCCCCAGCATTTT.

The chain links TRBV27 to TRBJ1-3; D gene ambiguous. Looked up from germline, CDR1 is MNHEY and CDR2 is SMNVEV (reference sequence). The CDR3 runs 15 residues. Trimming pared 5 bases from V and 0 bases from J, leaving 11 bases between. The CDR3 loop reads CASSPNFGSGNTIYF. CDR3 bases: TGTGCCAGCAGTCCGAACTTTGGCTCTGGAAACACCATATATTTT.

This clonotype was seen a few times. The chain carries TRBV7-8 and TRBJ1-5, with D perhaps matching TRBD1 (6 bases). V was trimmed by 4 bases and J by 2 bases, leaving 15 bases between them. Germline-derived CDR1 and CDR2 are SGHVS and FQNEAQ. CDR3 length equals 16 residues. As DNA, the CDR3 is TGTGCCAGCAGCTCGGGTGGGGGACAAGGCAATCAGCCCCAGCATTTT. This sequence encodes CASSSGGGQGNQPQHF.

The chain combines TRBV2 with TRBJ2-5; possibly TRBD1 for D (5 bases). The V end was cut by 2 bases, the J end by 1 base, with 5 bases between. The CDR3 is 13 residues long. Per the germline V gene, CDR1 is SNHLY and CDR2 is FYNNEI. The CDR3 loop is CASSEQGQETQYF. CDR3 bases: TGTGCCAGCAGTGAACAGGGCCAAGAGACCCAGTACTTC.

The sample holds many counts of this clonotype. The chain combines TRBV7-2 with TRBJ1-1; 8 bases are a match to TRBD1. This CDR3 spans 16 amino acids. Germline V gene lookup returns CDR1 SGHTA and CDR2 FQGNSA. J was trimmed by 5 bases and V by 5 bases; bases with no gene match: 13. This CDR3 reads CASSPFGQGLGTEAFF. The CDR3 nucleotides are TGTGCCAGCAGCCCCTTTGGACAGGGCTTAGGAACTGAAGCTTTCTTT.

The sample holds a few counts of this clonotype. The chain recombines TRBV6-1 with TRBJ2-5, with a possible D match to TRBD1 (5 bases). Trimming took off 6 bases at V and 2 bases at J, with 13 bases between the two ends. Germline lookup yields CDR1 MNHNS and CDR2 SASEGT. There are 14 residues in the CDR3. The CDR3 nucleotides are TGTGCCAGCAGCTCCCCCAGGGTACAAGAGACCCAGTACTTC. Protein: CASSSPRVQETQYF.